The 6 T cell receptor beta chains listed next were all sequenced from one sample in a study of blood T cell repertoires in COVID-19. The data were produced by immunoSEQ multiplex PCR, yet TCRdb's version contains in-frame clones alone and is incomplete. The sample holds over 200,000 clones; around 85% are singletons and the top ten take 0.72%. The sample comprised peripheral blood. All receptors derive from a man aged 35 to 55 with acute or convalescent COVID-19.

The rearrangement uses TRBV19 and TRBJ2-7; 12 nucleotides line up with TRBD2. Germline CDR1 is LNHDA and CDR2 is SQIVND (reference sequence). The V and J ends lost 10 bases and 6 bases, in that order; junction bases with no gene match: 7. CDR3 length: 13 amino acids. CDR3 residues: CATSGTSGSEQYF. The CDR3, as DNA: TGTGCCACCTCCGGGACTAGCGGGTCCGAGCAGTACTTC. Full variable domain (missing parts from reference TRBV19 and TRBJ2-7): DGGITQSPKYLFRKEGQNVTLSCEQNLNHDAMYWYRQDPGQGLRLIYYSQIVNDFQKGDIAEGYSVSREKKESFPLTVTSAQKNPTAFYLCATSGTSGSEQYFGPGTRLTVT.

The chain combines TRBV5-1 with TRBJ2-7; D may be TRBD1 (5 bases). The CDR3 loop spans 16 amino acids. V was pared by 0 bases and J by 0 bases, with 13 bases between. Germline V lookup: CDR1 SGHRS, CDR2 YFSETQ. CDR3 DNA sequence: TGCGCCAGCAGCTTGGGTATCGGACAAAGCTCCTACGAGCAGTACTTC. It codes for CASSLGIGQSSYEQYF.

In its sample, this clone was seen a few times. This rearrangement joins TRBV30 to TRBJ2-1; tentative D call: TRBD2 (6 bases). V lost 1 base and J lost 5, with 12 bases in between. The CDR3 has 14 residues. Germline-derived CDR1 and CDR2 are GTSNPN and SVGIG (reference sequence). The CDR3 region is CAWSGDRRDNEQFF. The CDR3 DNA reads as TGTGCCTGGAGTGGGGACCGGAGGGACAATGAGCAGTTCTTC. Drawing the rest from reference TRBV30 and TRBJ2-1, the complete variable domain is SQTIHQWPATLVQPVGSPLSLECTVEGTSNPNLYWYRQAAGRGLQLLFYSVGIGQISSEVPQNLSASRPQDRQFILSSKKLLLSDSGFYLCAWSGDRRDNEQFFGPGTRLTVL.

The CDR3 DNA follows: TGTGCCAGCACGGAGGGGTCGGACTATGGCTACACCTTC. Its translation: CASTEGSDYGYTF. V is TRBV28 and J is TRBJ1-2; tentative D call: TRBD1 (5 bases). Germline assignment: CDR1 MDHEN and CDR2 SYDVKM. This CDR3 has 13 amino acids. V dropped 7 bases and J dropped 3 bases, with 12 bases sitting between them.

The count of this clone is one. This chain connects TRBV2 to TRBJ1-4, with D maybe TRBD1 (5 bases). The V gene's germline CDR1 is SNHLY and CDR2 FYNNEI. Trimming took 6 bases from V and 8 from J, leaving 16 bases between them. The CDR3 loop spans 14 amino acids. CDR3 amino acids: CASRPLGGDEKLFF. The DNA of the CDR3 is TGTGCCAGCAGACCCCTGGGGGGGGACGAAAAACTGTTTTTT.

The rearrangement joins TRBV6-1 to TRBJ1-4, with TRBD1 as a possible D gene (6 bases). In germline, CDR1 is MNHNS, CDR2 SASEGT. This CDR3 is built from 18 residues. Between the trimmed V and J ends, which lost 4 bases and 2 bases, there was a span of 20 bases. This CDR3 is CASSASPNWGGTNEKLFF. CDR3 nucleotides: TGTGCCAGCAGTGCCTCCCCCAACTGGGGGGGCACTAATGAAAAACTGTTTTTT.